This T cell receptor (beta chain) stems from a study of patients and donors after allogeneic stem cell transplantation. This clonotype was observed at least ten times. The germline V gene has CDR1 SGHAT and CDR2 FQNNGV. This CDR3 has 13 residues. The V and J ends lost 5 bases and 7 bases, in that order; junction bases with no gene match: 6. TCRdb re-derived calls from the RT-PCR reads in MiXCR, one entry per CDR3 protein. The data show about a million distinct CDR3 sequences, approximately 19% seen once. This clonotype was obtained from a human donor who was either an allogeneic HSCT recipient or a stem cell or donor lymphocyte infusion donor (not recorded which). It is not recorded whose cells these are; they may come from a transplant donor. The sample taken for sequencing was blood, either unsorted or a sorted T cell fraction (not recorded which). This chain connects TRBV11-2 to TRBJ2-7; 9 nucleotides align to TRBD1. DNA for the CDR3: TGTGCCAGCAGCACTACAGGGGGCCGGGAGCAGTACTTC. It is translated as CASSTTGGREQYF.